This TCR beta chain was recorded in a study of blood T cells in healthy people across ages. Primed by a sample-barcoded 5' primer and a J-beta primer mix, a second PCR proceeded for about 6 to 11 cycles. The study obtained at least 2.5 million CDR3-containing paired-end reads from every sample. MiXCR, applied by TCRdb to the 5' RACE reads, yields one record per CDR3 protein. The sample lists more than 750,000 distinct CDR3 sequences; about 27% were seen once. The sample holds one count of this clonotype. No antigen is known for it. Study results and limitations: Fewer expanded clones and more diversity marked long-lived versus aged donors.

Extraction yielded at least 5.5 micrograms of total RNA per sample. CDR1 and CDR2 from the germline V gene are DFQATT and SNEGSKA (reference sequence). The CDR3 spans 10 residues. V lost 2 bases to trimming and J lost 14 bases, with 9 bases between them. The same data also contributed to another study, on T cells of mothers and their children. That report adds: Evidence of persistent microchimeric T cell clones was absent.

The sequence was obtained from a woman between 40 and 50 years old in good health. Source material: blood. V is TRBV20-1 and J is TRBJ1-4; possible D gene TRBD1, 6 bases. CDR3 residues: CSARYGGLFF. CDR3 DNA sequence: TGCAGTGCTAGATATGGGGGCCTGTTTTTT.